This T cell receptor beta chain was recovered during a study of blood T cell repertoires in COVID-19 (dated by TCRdb to about 2020). A note on the overall study: Samples from collaborators originated in the United States, Italy and Spain and spanned both the acute and convalescent phases of COVID-19. The material from the prospective study consisted of cDNA or gDNA derived from T cells, B-cell-depleted T cells, or PBMCs. Deeply sampled blood TCRbeta repertoires from subjects exposed to, actively infected with, or recovered from COVID-19 were included in the dataset. The repertoires were released in a freely available public database intended as a resource for research on the immune response to SARS-CoV-2. Samples came from the ongoing ImmuneRACE study (first 160 participants) plus 1,254 subjects from 6 global collaborators. The sample metadata nearly always contained a de-identified subject ID, COVID-19 status, age in years and sex. HLA class I and class II types, where available, came from metadata supplied by the sample provider rather than from assay-based typing. What the study reported, not specific to this receptor: Clinical and demographic metadata were provided uncurated, with the amount varying by source and participant.

In Seattle, one collaborating source enrolled patients while the infection was active and tracked those patients longitudinally over the course of disease. Each collaborating institution followed its own protocols to collect whole blood in K2EDTA tubes. Collaborator samples were shipped for TCRbeta analysis as frozen whole blood, isolated PBMCs, or DNA extracted from either sample type. Concerning this clone: What this receptor recognizes is not known. Base quality data are lacking; no much larger clone is found one base away.

TCRbeta CDR3 regions were amplified from genomic DNA by means of the immunoSEQ Assay, a bias-controlled multiplex PCR. The authors' analysis ran thus. Nucleated cell counts per sample were estimated from amplification of reference gene primers within the assay. Sequence reads were collapsed and filtered to measure the absolute abundance of every unique TCRbeta CDR3 rearrangement. For each sample, productive Simpson clonality was calculated by taking the square root of Simpson's diversity index across productive rearrangements. What TCRdb holds here is the immuneACCESS table cut down to in-frame rearrangements. Part of the clones is not present; checked against another copy, under half of the missing clones reflect an unresolved V gene, and the others are unexplained. The D gene and trimming were derived from the DNA, and the V and J assignments and clone size from that table. Counted in this sample were about 150,000 clones; 70% to 90% of them appeared once. The ten largest clones capture under 8.5% of the sample.

The CDR3, cysteine through phenylalanine, is 16 amino acids long. Only CDR3 DNA is held: 48 bases, read in frame from base 1. CDR1 and CDR2 are drawn from the germline V gene: MNHEY, SVGAGI. Unmatched junction bases come to 4, with V trimmed by 2 bases and J by 4 bases. The TCR originated in an older woman with COVID-19, enrolled during active disease. The sequence joins TRBV6-5 to TRBJ1-6, and 8 bases in between align with TRBD1. The sample comprised peripheral blood. CDR3 protein: CASSYTQGEYNSPLHF. The bases read TGTGCCAGCAGTTACACACAGGGGGAGTATAATTCACCCCTCCACTTT.